A selection of T cell receptor beta chains follows, all from one sample in a study of blood T cell repertoires in COVID-19. The assay was immunoSEQ multiplex PCR, and TCRdb's table has in-frame clones only and misses some. Altogether about 190,000 clones are present, 70% to 90% being singletons, with the ten largest covering 6.2%. The sample comprised peripheral blood. The origin of the receptors is a woman between 40 and 55 years old who had recovered from COVID-19. Both conserved end residues are part of each CDR3. A D gene is named only where the DNA matches it firmly. Rows give clone size only sometimes, using once, few, many, or a class for an expanded clone.

abundance,v_gene,j_gene,d_gene,CDR3nt,CDR3aa
.,TRBV19,TRBJ2-7,.,TGTGCCAGTAGTATAGAGGCTAGCTGGTCCTACGAGCAGTACTTC,CASSIEASWSYEQYF
.,TRBV6-5,TRBJ2-1,.,TGTGCCAGCACCCGGACTAGGGGGGACAATGAGCAGTTCTTC,CASTRTRGDNEQFF
few,TRBV27,TRBJ2-1,TRBD2,TGTGCCAGCAGTCCCTGGACTAGCTCCTACAATGAGCAGTTCTTC,CASSPWTSSYNEQFF
once,TRBV5-6,TRBJ2-1,TRBD2,TGTGCCAGCAGCTTTACGGCTAGCGGGAGGAATAATGAGCAGTTCTTC,CASSFTASGRNNEQFF
.,TRBV4-2,TRBJ1-2,.,TGTGCCAGCAGCAGGGGCGGCTATGGCTACACCTTC,CASSRGGYGYTF
.,TRBV27,TRBJ2-6,TRBD1,TGTGCCAGCAGTCTCAGGGGGCCTGGGGCCAACGTCCTGACTTTC,CASSLRGPGANVLTF
.,TRBV6-2/TRBV6-3,TRBJ2-1,.,TGTGCCAGCAGTTACTCCGCAGGGTCCTACAATGAGCAGTTCTTC,CASSYSAGSYNEQFF
.,TRBV9,TRBJ2-3,.,TGTGCCAGCAGCGTAGAAGGCGGGGCCTCTAGCACAGATACGCAGTATTTT,CASSVEGGASSTDTQYF
.,TRBV12-5,TRBJ2-3,.,TGTGCTAGTGGTTTTCTTGTAAACAGGGCCAACACAGATACGCAGTATTTT,CASGFLVNRANTDTQYF
.,TRBV19,TRBJ2-7,TRBD1,TGTGCCAGTAGTCTCGGGACAGGTTATGAGCAGTACTTC,CASSLGTGYEQYF
.,TRBV7-6,TRBJ2-7,TRBD2,TGTGCCAGCAGCTTAGCGCAGCCTAGCGGGGGTGATTCCTACGAGCAGTACTTC,CASSLAQPSGGDSYEQYF
.,TRBV12-3/TRBV12-4,TRBJ2-5,.,TGTGCCAGCAGTTTTCCGGGAGTTGGGACCCAGTACTTC,CASSFPGVGTQYF
.,TRBV19,TRBJ1-6,.,TGTGCCAGTAGGACCATGGCGGGGCGCTATTCACCCCTCCACTTT,CASRTMAGRYSPLHF
.,TRBV4-3,TRBJ2-7,TRBD1,TGCGCCAGCAGCCCGACAGGGGGTGTGCAGTACTTC,CASSPTGGVQYF
.,TRBV24-1,TRBJ2-7,.,TGTGCCACCAGTGACCCGACAGTTTACGAGCAGTACTTC,CATSDPTVYEQYF
.,TRBV21-1,TRBJ1-1,.,TGTGCCAGCAGCACCTACCACGCCGCGGACTTGAACACTGAAGCTTTCTTT,CASSTYHAADLNTEAFF
once,TRBV27,TRBJ2-7,.,TGTGCCAGCAGGCAGACCCTCGGTACAGGGTTCTACGAGCAGTACTTC,CASRQTLGTGFYEQYF
.,TRBV5-8,TRBJ2-3,.,TGTGCCAGCAGCATCCCCGGGAATACGCAGTATTTT,CASSIPGNTQYF
.,TRBV10-3,TRBJ1-1,TRBD1,TGTGCCACCCGAGCAGGACAGGGGGAGCGGACTGAAGCTTTCTTT,CATRAGQGERTEAFF
.,TRBV4-2,TRBJ1-1,.,TGTGCCAGCAGCCAAGGGGGAGGGAACACTGAAGCTTTCTTT,CASSQGGGNTEAFF
once,TRBV3-1/TRBV3-2,TRBJ2-2,TRBD2,TGTGCCAGCAGCCAAGAATCCGGGAGGGCCGGGGAGCTGTTTTTT,CASSQESGRAGELFF
.,TRBV28,TRBJ1-2,TRBD1,TGTGCCAGCAGTAATACAGGGGCGGGGAGTGGCTACACCTTC,CASSNTGAGSGYTF
.,TRBV5-6,TRBJ1-1,.,TGTGCCAGCAGCCCGGCAGTCGGGACTGAAGCTTTCTTT,CASSPAVGTEAFF
.,TRBV28,TRBJ1-2,.,TGTGCCAGTGCTAGAGGCGGCGTCTATGGCTACACCTTC,CASARGGVYGYTF
.,TRBV19,TRBJ2-7,.,TGTGCCAGTAGTATAGGTACTTGGCAGGGGGGCAACGAGCAGTACTTC,CASSIGTWQGGNEQYF
.,TRBV23-1,TRBJ2-7,.,TGCGCCAGCAGTCAATCTGCAGGGCGGGAGCAGTACTTC,CASSQSAGREQYF
.,TRBV19,TRBJ1-3,TRBD1,TGTGCCAGTAGTAAGGGGGCGCCTGGAAACACCATATATTTT,CASSKGAPGNTIYF
.,TRBV10-3,TRBJ2-3,TRBD2,TGTGCCATCAGTGGGAGACTAGCGGGAGGCCTCAGCACAGATACGCAGTATTTT,CAISGRLAGGLSTDTQYF
.,TRBV30,TRBJ1-4,TRBD1,TGTGCCTGGGGACCAGGGGGCGGGGAAAAACTGTTTTTT,CAWGPGGGEKLFF
.,TRBV28,TRBJ2-5,TRBD1,TGTGCCAGCAGCCGGCTGGTGGGGCCGGACAGGGAAGAGACCCAGTACTTC,CASSRLVGPDREETQYF
.,TRBV19,TRBJ1-1,TRBD1,TGTGCCAGTAGTATAGTCGGACAGGGAACTGAAGCTTTCTTT,CASSIVGQGTEAFF
.,TRBV19,TRBJ1-4,.,TGTGCCAGTAACCAGGGCTTGGCAACTAATGAAAAACTGTTTTTT,CASNQGLATNEKLFF
.,TRBV7-2,TRBJ1-5,.,TGTGCCAGCAGCTTAGGCAGGGGTGGCAATCAGCCCCAGCATTTT,CASSLGRGGNQPQHF
.,TRBV9,TRBJ2-3,.,TGTGCCAGCAGCGTAAATTTGGAGGGCGGCAAAGCACGCACAGATACGCAGTATTTT,CASSVNLEGGKARTDTQYF
.,TRBV14,TRBJ2-6,.,TGTGCCAGCAGCCCCCGACTATCTGGGGCCAACGTCCTGACTTTC,CASSPRLSGANVLTF
.,TRBV29-1,TRBJ1-1,TRBD1,TGCAGCGGCGCCCAGGGGGGTACTGAAGCTTTCTTT,CSGAQGGTEAFF
.,TRBV27,TRBJ2-7,TRBD1,TGTGCCAGCAGTTTGTCGACAGGGTCCTACGAGCAGTACTTC,CASSLSTGSYEQYF
many,TRBV19,TRBJ1-5,TRBD1,TGTGCCAGTAGTATGAGGACAGGTTACAATCAGCCCCAGCATTTT,CASSMRTGYNQPQHF